This paragraph covers one TCR beta chain sequence. Its antigen is not yet known. A read error may be the cause here, since a much bigger clone is one base away. Receptor libraries were prepared by RACE. This sample was sequenced with a NextSeq 500. Library preparation attached unique molecular identifiers to individual cDNA molecules for quantitative, reproducible TCR counting. Both TCR alpha and TCR beta chains were sequenced from each blood RNA sample. Concerning the study's data processing: Samples had a median of roughly 98,000 TCRs, with a range from roughly 20,000 to 700,000. V, J and CDR3 annotation of the TCR reads was performed with the Decombinator software suite. For PS versus PT1 abundance plots, all samples were subsampled to the same number of TCRs (28,000). Expanded TCRs were defined as absent before sensitization and observed at least eight times at the 2-week time point. TCRdb redid the processing of the public reads, applying fastp at Q25 and MiXCR, and retained in-frame beta chains. Rows with one shared CDR3 protein collapse into an entry with the most common genes and DNA. TCRdb, not the authors, supplied the V and J calls. Here the sample has under 300,000 distinct CDR3 sequences; 7% to 10% occur a single time. Over 2% of the sample goes to the ten largest clones.

The data originate from a study of human T cells and chemical hapten exposure (dated by TCRdb to the early 2020s). Background for the entire study: For sensitization, 2% DPC in acetone was applied to an approximately 2 cm by approximately 2 cm area of upper inner arm skin. Weekly therapeutic DPC doses were additionally applied to the scalp of patients throughout the roughly 22-week study period. Patch testing was performed on the upper back with Finn chambers containing 0.01% DPC, and the patch tests were scored after 6 days according to International Contact Dermatitis Research Group standards. Alopecia areata with under or over 50% scalp involvement, alopecia totalis and alopecia universalis were represented in the patient cohort, which was mostly female. Libraries were pooled for sequencing, and variation in per-sample TCR yields was attributed mainly to small differences in library volumes within the pool. This study followed changes in the peripheral blood TCR repertoire in vivo during primary and secondary sensitization of alopecia patients to the hapten diphenylcyclopropenone (DPC). Blood samples were taken from patients before sensitization (week 0) and then at 2, 6 and about 24 weeks after DPC sensitization. Nearly 30 alopecia patients provided blood for TCR sequencing at one to four time points (pre-sensitization, 2, 6 and 24 weeks). Study-wide findings and limitations: Repeated subsampling changed both the strength of the expansion versus patch-test correlation and the threshold at which the correlation became significant. Compared with pre-sensitization or healthy control sets, expanded TCRs formed significantly more large CDR3 similarity clusters, which is consistent with antigen-driven responses. Patch test score correlated positively with the number of PT1 expanded TCRs, reaching significance at thresholds 8, 16 and 32 but not at 4. Because every patient had alopecia, a presumed autoimmune disease, the patients' immune response might differ from that of healthy individuals. DPC sensitization did not change how many TCRs were above 1 in 1000 frequency, and no evidence was found of alterations in global repertoire structure.

The sample's time point label is to be understood as: pre-sensitization, week 0. The meaning of the sample's treatment or condition label: therapeutic diphenylcyclopropenone sensitization with weekly scalp DPC. Blood at each patch-test visit was drawn before the patch test was applied. To be eligible, patients had to be aged 18 to 70, diagnosed with alopecia and judged suitable for DPC therapy, while pregnant patients were excluded. Unfractionated whole blood was collected in Tempus Blood RNA tubes, and total RNA was extracted from that blood. The CDR1 and CDR2 encoded by the germline V gene are SGHVS and FNYEAQ. Its CDR3 holds 11 amino acids, cysteine through phenylalanine. The only DNA kept is the CDR3, 33 bases in frame from the first base.

The receptor chain draws on TRBV7-6 and TRBJ2-7; the D gene cannot be named for sure. This TCR derives from a woman aged 40 to 50 with alopecia areata. Some clones in this sample may be carry-over from other donors' samples. Sample: whole blood, taken in connection with sensitization to the hapten diphenylcyclopropenone (DPC). The bases read TGTGCCAACAGCGACCACTACGAGCAGTACTTC. Its translation reads: CANSDHYEQYF.